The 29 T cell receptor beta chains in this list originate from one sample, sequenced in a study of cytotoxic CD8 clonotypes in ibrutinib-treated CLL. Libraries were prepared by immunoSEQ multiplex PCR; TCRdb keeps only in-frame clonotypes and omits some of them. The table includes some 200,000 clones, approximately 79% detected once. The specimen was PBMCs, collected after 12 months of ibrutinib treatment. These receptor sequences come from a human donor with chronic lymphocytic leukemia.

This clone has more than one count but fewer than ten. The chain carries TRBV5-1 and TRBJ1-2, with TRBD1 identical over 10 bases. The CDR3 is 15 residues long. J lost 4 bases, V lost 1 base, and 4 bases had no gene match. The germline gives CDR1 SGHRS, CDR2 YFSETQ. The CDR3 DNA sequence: TGCGCCAGCAGCTTGTTGACAGGGGGCAGCTATGGCTACACCTTC. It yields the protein CASSLLTGGSYGYTF.

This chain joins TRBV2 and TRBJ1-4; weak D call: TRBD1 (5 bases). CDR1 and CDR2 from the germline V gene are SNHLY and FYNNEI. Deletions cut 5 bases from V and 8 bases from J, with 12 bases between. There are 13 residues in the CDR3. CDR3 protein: CASSLPEGEKLFF. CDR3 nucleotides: TGTGCCAGCAGTCTACCGGAGGGGGAAAAACTGTTTTTT.

The CDR3 region has the DNA TGTGCCATCAGTGGGTCCCAAGGGGCTAGGAACAATGAGCAGTTCTTC. Its protein is CAISGSQGARNNEQFF. The V gene is TRBV10-3, the J gene TRBJ2-1; D perhaps matches TRBD1 (5 bases). Trimming left V 4 bases short and J 5 bases short, with 18 bases between. This CDR3 comprises 16 residues. Germline V lookup: CDR1 ENHRY, CDR2 SYGVKD.

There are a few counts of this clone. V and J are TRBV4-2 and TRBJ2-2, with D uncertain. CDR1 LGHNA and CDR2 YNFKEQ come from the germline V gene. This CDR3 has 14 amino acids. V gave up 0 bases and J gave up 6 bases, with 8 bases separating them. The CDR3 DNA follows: TGTGCCAGCAGCCAAGATCCAAGGGCCGGGGAGCTGTTTTTT. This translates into CASSQDPRAGELFF.

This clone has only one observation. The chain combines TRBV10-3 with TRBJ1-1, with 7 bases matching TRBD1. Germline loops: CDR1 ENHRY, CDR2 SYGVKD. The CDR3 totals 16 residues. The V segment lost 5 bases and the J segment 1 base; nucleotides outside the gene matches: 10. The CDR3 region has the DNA TGTGCCATCAGTCCCCGGGACAGACAAAAGAACACTGAAGCTTTCTTT. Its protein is CAISPRDRQKNTEAFF.

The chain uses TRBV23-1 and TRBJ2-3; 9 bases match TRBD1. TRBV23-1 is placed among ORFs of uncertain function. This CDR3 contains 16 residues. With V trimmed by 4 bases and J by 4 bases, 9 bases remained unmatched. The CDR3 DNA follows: TGCGCCAGCAGTCCGCTAGGGGACAGGGAGGCAGATACGCAGTATTTT. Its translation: CASSPLGDREADTQYF.

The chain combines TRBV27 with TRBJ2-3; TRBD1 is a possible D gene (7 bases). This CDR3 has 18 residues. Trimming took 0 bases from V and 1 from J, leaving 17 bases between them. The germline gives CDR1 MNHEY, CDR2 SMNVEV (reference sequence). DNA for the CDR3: TGTGCCAGCAGTTTATCGGGCAGGGGGGCCGGGGGCACAGATACGCAGTATTTT. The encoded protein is CASSLSGRGAGGTDTQYF.

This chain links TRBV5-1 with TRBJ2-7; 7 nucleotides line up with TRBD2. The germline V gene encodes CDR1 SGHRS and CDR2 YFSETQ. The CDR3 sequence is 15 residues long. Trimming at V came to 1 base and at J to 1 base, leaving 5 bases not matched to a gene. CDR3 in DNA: TGCGCCAGCAGCTTGTCTACTAGCGCGTCCTACGAGCAGTACTTC. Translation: CASSLSTSASYEQYF.

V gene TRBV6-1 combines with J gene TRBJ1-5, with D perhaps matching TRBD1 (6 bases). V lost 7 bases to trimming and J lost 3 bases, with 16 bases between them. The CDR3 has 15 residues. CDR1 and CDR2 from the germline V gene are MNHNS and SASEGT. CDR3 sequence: CASKSLTGNNQPQHF. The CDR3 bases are TGTGCCAGCAAATCTCTGACAGGCAACAATCAGCCCCAGCATTTT.

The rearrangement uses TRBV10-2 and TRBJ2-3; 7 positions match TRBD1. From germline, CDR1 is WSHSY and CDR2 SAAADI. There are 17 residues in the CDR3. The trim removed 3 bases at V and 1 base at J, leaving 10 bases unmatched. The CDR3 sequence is CASSDSQGSHGTDTQYF. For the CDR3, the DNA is TGCGCCAGCAGTGATTCACAGGGGTCCCATGGCACAGATACGCAGTATTTT.

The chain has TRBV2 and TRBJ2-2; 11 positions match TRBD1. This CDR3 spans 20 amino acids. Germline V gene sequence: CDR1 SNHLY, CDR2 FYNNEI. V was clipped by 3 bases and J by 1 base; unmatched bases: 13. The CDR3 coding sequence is TGTGCCAGCAGTGATTTCTCGGGACAGGGGGTCTTTCAGAACACCGGGGAGCTGTTTTTT. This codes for CASSDFSGQGVFQNTGELFF. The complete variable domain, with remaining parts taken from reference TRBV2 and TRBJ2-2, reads EPEVTQTPSHQVTQMGQEVILRCVPISNHLYFYWYRQILGQKVEFLVSFYNNEISEKSEIFDDQFSVERPDGSNFTLKIRSTKLEDSAMYFCASSDFSGQGVFQNTGELFFGEGSRLTVL.

The CDR3 DNA is TGTGCCAGCAGTTACTCGGACAGGATCGCTGGAAACACCATATATTTT. Protein product: CASSYSDRIAGNTIYF. The chain combines TRBV6-6 with TRBJ1-3; 7 positions match TRBD1. J was trimmed by 2 bases and V by 0 bases; bases with no gene match: 4. CDR1 is MNHNY, CDR2 SVGAGI, per germline (reference sequence). This CDR3 comprises 16 residues.

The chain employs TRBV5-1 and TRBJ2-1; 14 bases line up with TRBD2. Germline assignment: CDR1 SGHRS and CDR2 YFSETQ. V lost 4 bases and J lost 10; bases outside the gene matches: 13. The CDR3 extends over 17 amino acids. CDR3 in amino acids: CASSVGTGLAGVEEQFF. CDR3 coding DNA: TGCGCCAGCAGCGTTGGGACGGGACTAGCGGGAGTTGAAGAGCAGTTCTTC.

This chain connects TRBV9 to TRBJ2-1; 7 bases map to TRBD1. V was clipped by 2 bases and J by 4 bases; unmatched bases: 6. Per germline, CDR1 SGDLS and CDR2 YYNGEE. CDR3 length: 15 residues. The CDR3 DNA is TGTGCCAGCAGCGTCGCGGCAGGGGGATACAATGAGCAGTTCTTC. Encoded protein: CASSVAAGGYNEQFF.

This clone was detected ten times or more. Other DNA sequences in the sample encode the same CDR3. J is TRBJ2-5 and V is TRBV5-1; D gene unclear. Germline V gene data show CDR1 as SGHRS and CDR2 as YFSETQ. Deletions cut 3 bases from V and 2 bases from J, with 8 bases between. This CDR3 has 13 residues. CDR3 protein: CASSSNPQETQYF. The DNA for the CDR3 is TGCGCCAGCAGCTCCAATCCTCAAGAGACCCAGTACTTC.

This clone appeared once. DNA for the CDR3: TGTGCCAGCAGCTTAGGGGGTCTCCCCCCACTAAATGAGCAGTTCTTC. It yields the protein CASSLGGLPPLNEQFF. This chain joins TRBV11-3 and TRBJ2-1, with D hard to call. The CDR3 consists of 16 residues. V dropped 1 base and J dropped 7 bases, with 17 bases sitting between them. Germline lookup yields CDR1 SGHNT and CDR2 YENEEA.

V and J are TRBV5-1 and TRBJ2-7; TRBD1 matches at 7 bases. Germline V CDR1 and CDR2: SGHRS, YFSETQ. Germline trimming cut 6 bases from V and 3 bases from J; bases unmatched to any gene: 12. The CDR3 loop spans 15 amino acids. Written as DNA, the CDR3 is TGCGCCAGCAACATTCTTCCGGGACAGCGCTACGAGCAGTACTTC. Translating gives CASNILPGQRYEQYF.

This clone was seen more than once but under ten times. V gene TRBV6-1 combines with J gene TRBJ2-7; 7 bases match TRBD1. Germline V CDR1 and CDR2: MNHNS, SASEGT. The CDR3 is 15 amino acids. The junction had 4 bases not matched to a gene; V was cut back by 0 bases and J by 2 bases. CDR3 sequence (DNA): TGTGCCAGCAGTGAAGCCCACAGGGGACCCTACGAGCAGTACTTC. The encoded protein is CASSEAHRGPYEQYF.

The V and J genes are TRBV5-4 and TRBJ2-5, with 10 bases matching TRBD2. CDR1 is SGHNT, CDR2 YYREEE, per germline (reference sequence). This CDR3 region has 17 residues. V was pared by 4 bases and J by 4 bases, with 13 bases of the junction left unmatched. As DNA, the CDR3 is TGTGCCAGCAGCCCACCCCTCCTAGCGGGAGAGGGAGAGACCCAGTACTTC. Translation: CASSPPLLAGEGETQYF.

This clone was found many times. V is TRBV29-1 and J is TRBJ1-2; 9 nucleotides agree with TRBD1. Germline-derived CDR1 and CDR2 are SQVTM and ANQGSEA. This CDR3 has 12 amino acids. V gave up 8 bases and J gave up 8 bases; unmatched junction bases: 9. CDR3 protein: CSLWTGVEGYTF. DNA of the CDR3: TGCAGCCTTTGGACAGGGGTGGAGGGCTACACCTTC.

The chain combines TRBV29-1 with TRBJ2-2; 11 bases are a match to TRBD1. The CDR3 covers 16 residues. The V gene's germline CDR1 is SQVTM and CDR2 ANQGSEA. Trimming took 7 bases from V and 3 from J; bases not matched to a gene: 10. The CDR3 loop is CSAGTGGFFDTGELFF. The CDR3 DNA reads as TGCAGCGCTGGGACAGGGGGGTTTTTCGACACCGGGGAGCTGTTTTTT.

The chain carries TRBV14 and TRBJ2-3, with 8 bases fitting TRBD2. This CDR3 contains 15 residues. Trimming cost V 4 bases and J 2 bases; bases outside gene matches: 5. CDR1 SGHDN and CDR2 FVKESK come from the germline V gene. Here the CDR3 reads CASSLGLDFTDTQYF. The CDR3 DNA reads TGTGCCAGCAGCCTGGGACTAGATTTCACAGATACGCAGTATTTT.

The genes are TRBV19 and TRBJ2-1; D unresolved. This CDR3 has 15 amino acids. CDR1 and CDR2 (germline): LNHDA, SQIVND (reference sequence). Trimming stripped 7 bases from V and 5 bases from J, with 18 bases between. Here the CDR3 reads CASKASSYADNEQFF. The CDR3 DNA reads TGTGCCAGTAAGGCAAGCAGCTACGCCGACAATGAGCAGTTCTTC. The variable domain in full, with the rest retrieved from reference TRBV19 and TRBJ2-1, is DGGITQSPKYLFRKEGQNVTLSCEQNLNHDAMYWYRQDPGQGLRLIYYSQIVNDFQKGDIAEGYSVSREKKESFPLTVTSAQKNPTAFYLCASKASSYADNEQFFGPGTRLTVL.

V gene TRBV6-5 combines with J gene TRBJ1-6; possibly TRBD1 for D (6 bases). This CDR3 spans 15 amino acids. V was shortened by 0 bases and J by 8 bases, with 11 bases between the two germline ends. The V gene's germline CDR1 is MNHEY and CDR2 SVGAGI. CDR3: CASSYSSRGDSPLHF. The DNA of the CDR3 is TGTGCCAGCAGTTACTCGTCCAGGGGAGATTCACCCCTCCACTTT.

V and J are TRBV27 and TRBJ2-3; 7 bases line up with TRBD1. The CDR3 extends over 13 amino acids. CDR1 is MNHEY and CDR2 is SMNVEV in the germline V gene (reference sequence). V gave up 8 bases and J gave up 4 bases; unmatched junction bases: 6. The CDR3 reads CASQTGFADTQYF. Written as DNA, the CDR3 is TGTGCCAGCCAGACAGGGTTTGCAGATACGCAGTATTTT.

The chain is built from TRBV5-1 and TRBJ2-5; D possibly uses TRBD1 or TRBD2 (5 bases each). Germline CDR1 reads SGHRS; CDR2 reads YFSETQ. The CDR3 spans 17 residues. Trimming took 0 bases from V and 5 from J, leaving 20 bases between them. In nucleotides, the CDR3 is TGCGCCAGCAGCTTGGGGGCCGGGACGGGGACCTTGGAGACCCAGTACTTC. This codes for CASSLGAGTGTLETQYF.

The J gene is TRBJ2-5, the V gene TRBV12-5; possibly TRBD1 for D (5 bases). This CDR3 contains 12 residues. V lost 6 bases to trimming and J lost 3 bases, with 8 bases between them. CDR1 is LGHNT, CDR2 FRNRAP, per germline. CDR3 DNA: TGTGCTAGTGGGAACAGGAAAGAGACCCAGTACTTC. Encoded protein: CASGNRKETQYF.

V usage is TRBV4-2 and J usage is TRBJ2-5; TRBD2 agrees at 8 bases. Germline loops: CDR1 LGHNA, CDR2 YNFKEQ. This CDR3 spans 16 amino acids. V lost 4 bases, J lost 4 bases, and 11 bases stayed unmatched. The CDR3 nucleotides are TGTGCCAGCAGCCCGCCCTGGCGGGGGGCGGGAGAGACCCAGTACTTC. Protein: CASSPPWRGAGETQYF.

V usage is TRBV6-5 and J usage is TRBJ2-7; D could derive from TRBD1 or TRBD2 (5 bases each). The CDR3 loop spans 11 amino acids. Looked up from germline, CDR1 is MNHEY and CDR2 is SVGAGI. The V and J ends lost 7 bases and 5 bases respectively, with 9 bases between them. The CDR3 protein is CASTQGDEQYF. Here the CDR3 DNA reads TGTGCCAGCACCCAGGGAGACGAGCAGTACTTC.